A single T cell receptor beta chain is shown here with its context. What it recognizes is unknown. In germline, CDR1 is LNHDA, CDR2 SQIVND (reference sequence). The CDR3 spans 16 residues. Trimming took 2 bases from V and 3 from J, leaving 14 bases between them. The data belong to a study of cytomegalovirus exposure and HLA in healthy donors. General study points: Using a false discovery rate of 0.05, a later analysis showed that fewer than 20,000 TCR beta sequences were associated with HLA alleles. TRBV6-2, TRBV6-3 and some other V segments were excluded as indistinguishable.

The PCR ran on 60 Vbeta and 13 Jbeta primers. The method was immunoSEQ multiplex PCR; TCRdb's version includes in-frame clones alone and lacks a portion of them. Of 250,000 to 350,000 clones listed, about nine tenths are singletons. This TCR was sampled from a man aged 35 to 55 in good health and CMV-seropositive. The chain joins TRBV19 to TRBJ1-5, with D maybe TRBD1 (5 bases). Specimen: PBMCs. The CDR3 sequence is CASSIWGGASNQPQHF. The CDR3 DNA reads TGTGCCAGTAGTATATGGGGCGGAGCCTCCAATCAGCCCCAGCATTTT.